This T cell receptor beta chain comes out of a study of shared clonotypes between healthy human individuals. The CDR3 length is 15 residues. The V gene's germline CDR1 is SGHNT and CDR2 YYREEE (reference sequence). Germline trimming cut 3 bases from V and 7 bases from J; bases unmatched to any gene: 11. The protocol was immunoSEQ multiplex PCR, while the TCRdb copy is restricted to in-frame clones and leaves out a portion. Among 2 million to 2.5 million clones listed, 93% were seen once. This clonotype originated in a man aged 18 to 29 in good health. Some clones in this sample may be carry-over from other donors' samples. Sample: naive CD4+ T cells from PBMCs. Subset noted: CD45RA+ positively selected. This chain uses TRBV5-4 with TRBJ1-2; 8 bases map to TRBD1. CDR3 bases: TGTGCCAGCAGCTACTGGACAGGGAGGACGGGTGGCTACACCTTC. Residues: CASSYWTGRTGGYTF.